Given below is one T cell receptor beta chain in context. The antigen remains undetermined. The sample originates from a study of beta chain features in type 1 diabetes. General study points: In type 1 diabetes patients, VDJ junctions had fewer insertions; deletions at these junctions were more frequent. Researchers report that Type 1 diabetes patients had moderately but significantly shorter TCRB CDR3s across all four CD4+ subsets. There was no resolution here of whether HLA type influences TCRB rearrangement.

Expressed TCRB transcripts got sequenced, as all isolated RNA was reverse transcribed. Some clones are missing from TCRdb's copy, which holds only in-frame ones; the method was immunoSEQ multiplex PCR. Of 550,000 to 850,000 clones detected, about an eighth appear once; the ten largest clones hold less than 0.025%. The V end was cut by 3 bases, the J end by 5 bases, with 13 bases between. The CDR3 has 13 amino acids. Germline V gene data show CDR1 as SQVTM and CDR2 as ANQGSEA. The V and J genes are TRBV29-1 and TRBJ1-1, with D possibly TRBD1 on 6 matching bases. The sample consisted of naive CD4+ T cells from blood. This TCR was sampled from a man younger than 30 with type 1 diabetes. CDR3 residues: CSVEGAARTEAFF. In nucleotides, the CDR3 is TGCAGCGTTGAGGGGGCGGCGCGGACTGAAGCTTTCTTT.